The 11 T cell receptor beta chains in this list originate from one sample, sequenced in a study of cytomegalovirus exposure and HLA in healthy donors. The PCR employed 60 Vbeta primers together with 13 Jbeta primers. The table came from immunoSEQ multiplex PCR; TCRdb's copy has only in-frame clones and leaves some out. Of about 62,000 clones detected, approximately 75% appear once; the ten largest clones hold 5% to 6.5%. Sequenced: PBMCs. All receptors derive from a woman aged 25 to 45 in good health and CMV-seronegative.

V is TRBV9 and J is TRBJ1-4, with TRBD1 matching over 9 bases. V gave up 1 base and J gave up 1 base; unmatched junction bases: 5. There are 17 residues in the CDR3. Germline values: CDR1 SGDLS, CDR2 YYNGEE. CDR3 in amino acids: CASSVSGQGITNEKLFF. CDR3 bases: TGTGCCAGCAGCGTATCCGGACAGGGGATAACTAATGAAAAACTGTTTTTT.

The rearrangement links TRBV19 to TRBJ1-4; D possibly corresponds to TRBD1 (6 bases). Germline-derived CDR1 and CDR2 are LNHDA and SQIVND (reference sequence). The CDR3 length is 14 residues. The V end lost 3 bases, the J end lost 8 bases, and 13 bases lay between the germline ends. The CDR3: CASSILDRWEKLFF. In DNA, the CDR3 is TGTGCCAGTAGTATTCTGGACAGATGGGAAAAACTGTTTTTT. Complete variable domain (other parts from reference TRBV19 and TRBJ1-4): DGGITQSPKYLFRKEGQNVTLSCEQNLNHDAMYWYRQDPGQGLRLIYYSQIVNDFQKGDIAEGYSVSREKKESFPLTVTSAQKNPTAFYLCASSILDRWEKLFFGSGTQLSVL.

The chain links TRBV5-6 to TRBJ2-7; 8 nucleotides match TRBD2. In germline, CDR1 is SGHDT, CDR2 YYEEEE. The length of the CDR3 is 14 residues. The junction had 7 bases not matched to a gene; V was cut back by 4 bases and J by 4 bases. As DNA, the CDR3 is TGTGCCAGCAGCCCCGGGACTAGGGATTACGAGCAGTACTTC. Translating it yields CASSPGTRDYEQYF.

The rearrangement uses TRBV6-5 and TRBJ1-4, with D possibly matching TRBD1 (6 bases). Germline CDR1 and CDR2: MNHEY and SVGAGI. This CDR3 spans 14 amino acids. Trimming shortened V by 6 bases and J by 6 bases, and 14 bases separated the two germline ends. DNA for the CDR3: TGTGCCAGCAGCCAGACAGGCCGGGATGAAAAACTGTTTTTT. This translates into CASSQTGRDEKLFF.

The V gene is TRBV7-9, the J gene TRBJ2-5, with D maybe TRBD2 (5 bases). The V and J ends lost 5 bases and 2 bases respectively, with 18 bases between them. The CDR3 loop spans 16 amino acids. Germline V lookup: CDR1 SEHNR, CDR2 FQNEAQ (reference sequence). The CDR3 DNA reads as TGTGCCAGCAGCATGGGCCTAGCCTCGTTACAAGAGACCCAGTACTTC. This encodes CASSMGLASLQETQYF.

This chain connects TRBV6-1 to TRBJ2-5; TRBD1 is a possible D gene (6 bases). Germline V gives CDR1 MNHNS, CDR2 SASEGT. V was shortened by 4 bases and J by 5 bases, with 20 bases between the two germline ends. This CDR3 contains 16 residues. CDR3 in amino acids: CASSAIPQGSGETQYF. The CDR3 DNA is TGTGCCAGCAGTGCCATTCCCCAGGGGTCCGGGGAGACCCAGTACTTC.

Only a few counts were recorded for this clone. CDR3 nucleotide sequence: TGTGCCTGGAGCCTACCGTTAGAGACCCAGTACTTC. It encodes CAWSLPLETQYF. The chain uses TRBV30 and TRBJ2-5, with D hard to call. This CDR3 is built from 12 residues. V gave up 3 bases and J gave up 4 bases, with 9 bases separating them. Germline-derived CDR1 and CDR2 are GTSNPN and SVGIG (reference sequence).

The genes are TRBV7-3 and TRBJ1-2; D perhaps matches TRBD1 (5 bases). V lost 1 base to trimming and J lost 4 bases, with 16 bases between them. The CDR3 is 16 residues long. Germline lookup yields CDR1 SGHTA and CDR2 FQGTGA. The CDR3 reads CASSLMGGAGSYGYTF. CDR3 sequence (DNA): TGTGCCAGCAGCTTAATGGGTGGGGCAGGGTCCTATGGCTACACCTTC.

CDR3 loop: CASSLGGLENIQYF. CDR3 in DNA: TGCGCCAGCAGCTTGGGCGGGTTGGAAAACATTCAGTACTTC. V is TRBV5-1 and J is TRBJ2-4; a weak D match, TRBD2 (5 bases). CDR3 size: 14 residues. The germline CDR1 and CDR2 sequences are SGHRS and YFSETQ. Trimming cost V 0 bases and J 5 bases, with 9 bases left between them.

The J gene is TRBJ2-3, the V gene TRBV27, with a weak D call TRBD1 (5 bases). The V gene lost 5 bases and the J gene lost 3 bases, with 15 bases spanning the gap. Per germline, CDR1 MNHEY and CDR2 SMNVEV (reference sequence). The CDR3 totals 15 residues. The CDR3 loop is CASSQAGKGTDTQYF. CDR3 DNA sequence: TGTGCCAGCAGTCAGGCAGGGAAGGGGACAGATACGCAGTATTTT.

V gene TRBV7-2 combines with J gene TRBJ1-1; TRBD1 agrees at 7 bases. The length of the CDR3 is 13 residues. The trim removed 1 base at V and 6 bases at J, leaving 2 bases unmatched. Looked up from germline, CDR1 is SGHTA and CDR2 is FQGNSA. The CDR3 nucleotides are TGTGCCAGCAGCTTAGGACAGGGCTCTGAAGCTTTCTTT. Protein sequence: CASSLGQGSEAFF.